These 10 T cell receptor beta chains were sequenced from one sample in a study of monozygotic twins with inflammatory bowel disease. TCRdb reprocessed the 5' RACE reads, with one entry per CDR3 protein and no DNA. The sample includes over 350,000 distinct CDR3 sequences. Sequenced material: blood. The receptors were gathered from a human donor with ulcerative colitis or Crohn's disease, or a healthy co-twin of an affected twin (not recorded which).

The chain couples TRBV24-1 to TRBJ1-2; the D call from TCRdb, TRBD1, cannot be confirmed without DNA. The CDR3 totals 15 residues. Germline V CDR1 and CDR2: KGHDR, SFDVKD. The CDR3 loop is CATSDPGASDYGYTF.

The chain has TRBV12-3 or TRBV12-4 and TRBJ1-1; TCRdb proposes TRBD1, but this gene call is untestable without DNA. This CDR3 contains 13 residues. The CDR3: CASSFWGEAEAFF.

V is TRBV4-1 and J is TRBJ1-5; as DNA is missing, the TRBD1 call by TCRdb cannot be tested. The CDR3 spans 16 residues. The germline gives CDR1 MGHRA, CDR2 YSYEKL. The CDR3 here is CASSQERPGINQPQHF.

The genes are TRBV12-3 or TRBV12-4 and TRBJ1-2; TCRdb's D call of TRBD1 is untestable without DNA. The CDR3 extends over 16 amino acids. CDR3 in amino acids: CASNKFKARQGVGYTF.

This chain links TRBV7-6 with TRBJ2-5; there is no DNA to check the TCRdb D call of TRBD1. This CDR3 comprises 15 residues. Germline CDR1 and CDR2: SGHVS and FNYEAQ. The CDR3 sequence: CASSQTRENGETQYF.

The chain has TRBV6-1 and TRBJ2-7; lacking DNA, the TRBD1 call made by TCRdb goes unchecked. CDR3 length: 15 amino acids. Germline values: CDR1 MNHNS, CDR2 SASEGT. The CDR3 protein is CASRPGSGKSYEQYF.

The gene calls are TRBV7-9 and TRBJ2-5. Germline V lookup: CDR1 SEHNR, CDR2 FQNEAQ (reference sequence). The CDR3 has 15 residues. The CDR3 reads CASSLTSADQETQYF.

The chain carries TRBV11-1 and TRBJ1-4. Germline CDR1 and CDR2: SGHAT and FQDESV (reference sequence). This CDR3 contains 15 residues. CDR3 sequence: CASSLRPLRGEKLFF.

J is TRBJ1-6 and V is TRBV12-3 or TRBV12-4; the D gene TCRdb calls, TRBD1, cannot be checked with no DNA. This CDR3 comprises 17 residues. CDR3 protein: CASLNGGRSSYNSPLHF.

V is TRBV4-3 and J is TRBJ2-7; there is no DNA to check the TCRdb D call of TRBD1. Germline loops: CDR1 LGHNA, CDR2 YSLEER. The CDR3 extends over 15 amino acids. CDR3 amino acids: CASSQEGQGFYEQYF.